Listed below are T cell receptor beta chains from one sample, sequenced in a study of T cells in Graves' hyperthyroidism and ophthalmopathy. TCRdb used MiXCR to reprocess the multiplex PCR reads, holding one entry per CDR3 protein. The sample consists of about half a million distinct CDR3 sequences, roughly 20% of them appearing once. The sample was blood. The receptors originated from a man in his late teens or twenties with Graves' hyperthyroidism. Each CDR3 is given with its conserved first and last residue. D genes are given only for firm matches. Where a row states a size, it is once, few, many or the class of an expanded clone; other rows omit it.

V gene,D gene,J gene,clone size,CDR3 length,CDR3 protein,CDR3 DNA
TRBV6-1,.,TRBJ1-1,.,16,CASSEAWGRGGTEAFF,TGTGCCAGCAGTGAAGCGTGGGGGCGTGGGGGAACTGAAGCTTTCTTT
TRBV6-5,.,TRBJ1-2,many,15,CASSYRTARGYGYTF,TGTGCCAGCAGTTACCGGACAGCCCGGGGCTATGGCTACACCTTC
TRBV29-1,.,TRBJ2-2,many,12,CSVEGNTGELFF,TGCAGCGTTGAGGGGAACACCGGGGAGCTGTTTTTT
TRBV20-1,.,TRBJ2-7,.,12,CSARESSYEQYF,TGCAGTGCAAGGGAAAGCTCCTACGAGCAGTACTTC
TRBV19,.,TRBJ1-1,many,11,CASSVDTEAFF,TGTGCCAGTAGCGTAGACACTGAAGCTTTCTTT
TRBV11-2,.,TRBJ2-7,many,12,CASSPIWDEQYF,TGTGCCAGCAGCCCCATCTGGGACGAGCAGTACTTC
TRBV13,.,TRBJ1-1,many,15,CASSPNGGMDTEAFF,TGTGCCAGCAGCCCCAACGGGGGAATGGACACTGAAGCTTTCTTT
TRBV28,.,TRBJ1-1,many,14,CASSLTGLDTEASF,TGTGCCAGCAGCCTAACAGGGTTGGACACTGAAGCTTCCTTT
TRBV19,.,TRBJ1-2,many,15,CASSTPPWQGDGYTF,TGTGCCAGTAGTACCCCCCCTTGGCAGGGAGATGGCTACACCTTC
TRBV7-2,TRBD1,TRBJ2-5,many,16,CASSLAGTASRRTQYF,TGTGCCAGCAGCTTAGCGGGGACAGCTTCTCGTAGGACCCAGTACTTC
TRBV5-1,TRBD1,TRBJ1-2,.,14,CASSPRTGEKGYTF,TGCGCCAGCAGCCCGAGGACAGGGGAGAAGGGCTACACCTTC
TRBV6-1,.,TRBJ1-5,.,13,CASSVNGVQPQHF,TGTGCCAGCAGTGTCAACGGGGTACAGCCCCAGCATTTT
TRBV28,.,TRBJ2-7,many,15,CATNREVAGTDEQYF,TGTGCCACCAACAGGGAGGTGGCGGGGACGGACGAGCAGTACTTC
TRBV11-2,.,TRBJ2-2,many,15,CASSFLPGGTGELFF,TGTGCCAGCAGCTTCCTACCAGGGGGGACCGGGGAGCTGTTTTTT
TRBV9,.,TRBJ2-7,few,16,CASSPRPGTFMGEQYF,TGTGCCAGCAGCCCACGTCCCGGGACATTTATGGGCGAGCAGTACTTC
TRBV11-2,TRBD2,TRBJ2-5,many,15,CASSSPMTSGGTQYF,TGTGCCAGCAGCTCCCCCATGACTAGCGGGGGTACCCAGTACTTC
TRBV20-1,.,TRBJ2-5,many,15,CSAGDYRGPQETQYF,TGCAGTGCTGGGGACTACAGGGGTCCCCAAGAGACCCAGTACTTC
TRBV2,.,TRBJ1-5,many,13,CASRGHPGQPQHF,TGTGCCAGCAGGGGACATCCAGGGCAGCCCCAGCATTTT
TRBV30,.,TRBJ2-7,.,15,CAWSVEDSSSYEQYF,TGTGCCTGGAGTGTAGAGGACTCCAGCTCCTACGAGCAGTACTTC
TRBV19,TRBD1,TRBJ1-1,.,13,CASSPGTGIEAFF,TGTGCCAGTAGTCCTGGGACAGGGATTGAAGCTTTCTTT
TRBV28,.,TRBJ2-7,many,16,CASSSRTRHLSYEQYF,TGTGCCAGCAGTTCGCGGACAAGGCACTTATCCTACGAGCAGTACTTC
TRBV15,.,TRBJ1-1,many,15,CATSRDLGLNTEAFF,TGTGCCACCAGCAGAGATCTTGGGTTGAACACTGAAGCTTTCTTT
TRBV6-5,.,TRBJ2-5,.,16,CASSYGGLGRGETQYF,TGTGCCAGCAGTTACGGAGGACTCGGGCGGGGAGAGACCCAGTACTTC
TRBV28,.,TRBJ2-7,.,14,CASQISYSSYEQYF,TGTGCCAGCCAGATCTCCTACAGCTCCTACGAGCAGTACTTC
TRBV28,.,TRBJ1-1,few,15,CASSLSHAENTEAFF,TGTGCCAGCAGTTTAAGTCATGCAGAGAACACTGAAGCTTTCTTT
TRBV12-3/TRBV12-4,.,TRBJ2-7,.,12,CASSQGPLEQYF,TGTGCCAGCAGTCAGGGACCCTTGGAGCAGTACTTC
TRBV10-3,.,TRBJ2-5,.,13,CAISGSSEETQYF,TGTGCCATCAGTGGATCTAGTGAGGAGACCCAGTACTTC
TRBV7-9,TRBD1,TRBJ1-2,many,15,CASSLRDREVYGYTF,TGTGCCAGCAGCTTAAGGGACAGGGAAGTCTATGGCTACACCTTC
TRBV6-5,.,TRBJ1-5,many,17,CASSIPTGSFSNQPQHF,TGTGCCAGCAGTATTCCTACAGGGTCCTTTAGCAATCAGCCCCAGCATTTT
TRBV4-1,TRBD1,TRBJ2-2,.,16,CASSQVTGTNTGELFF,TGCGCCAGCAGCCAAGTGACAGGGACGAACACCGGGGAGCTGTTTTTT
TRBV3-1,.,TRBJ1-3,.,15,CASSSWGVSGNTIYF,TGTGCCAGCAGCTCGTGGGGAGTCTCTGGAAACACCATATATTTT
TRBV20-1,.,TRBJ1-1,many,13,CSAINDAHTEAFF,TGCAGTGCGATAAATGACGCGCACACTGAAGCTTTCTTT
TRBV12-3/TRBV12-4,.,TRBJ1-1,many,13,CASSFRFNTEAFF,TGTGCCAGCAGTTTCAGATTCAACACTGAAGCTTTCTTT
TRBV6-2/TRBV6-3,.,TRBJ1-2,many,17,CASSYRGESETGGGYTF,TGTGCCAGCAGTTATCGAGGGGAGAGTGAGACCGGAGGTGGCTACACCTTC
TRBV27,TRBD1,TRBJ1-1,few,16,CASRSHQGVLVTEAFF,TGTGCCAGCAGATCACATCAGGGGGTCTTGGTTACTGAAGCTTTCTTT
TRBV2,.,TRBJ2-7,many,12,CASRKDSIPQYF,TGTGCCAGCAGGAAGGACAGTATTCCACAGTACTTC
TRBV6-1,.,TRBJ1-5,.,12,CASQGEDQPQHF,TGTGCCAGCCAGGGAGAGGATCAGCCCCAGCATTTT
TRBV6-1,TRBD2,TRBJ2-7,.,17,CASRSTVRLAGGDEQYF,TGTGCCAGCAGGTCCACGGTCCGACTAGCGGGAGGCGATGAGCAGTACTTC
TRBV28,TRBD1,TRBJ2-5,many,17,CASSSGQGVLAWETQYF,TGTGCCAGCAGTTCGGGACAGGGGGTTCTGGCTTGGGAGACCCAGTACTTC
TRBV30,TRBD1,TRBJ2-7,.,15,CAWSLSWTGGREQYF,TGTGCCTGGAGTCTCAGCTGGACAGGGGGTCGGGAGCAGTACTTC
TRBV6-4,TRBD2,TRBJ2-5,.,18,CASSDNYYGLAGGETQYF,TGTGCCAGCAGTGACAACTACTACGGACTAGCGGGAGGAGAGACCCAGTACTTC
TRBV28,.,TRBJ1-3,many,17,CASSFGSGAASGNTIYF,TGTGCCAGCAGTTTCGGGTCCGGGGCTGCCTCTGGAAACACCATATATTTT
TRBV12-5,TRBD2,TRBJ2-2,many,18,CASGPRTSGGTNTGELFF,TGTGCTAGTGGCCCCCGGACTAGCGGGGGTACGAACACCGGGGAGCTGTTTTTT
TRBV2,.,TRBJ1-1,many,16,CASSDVLAISNTEAFF,TGTGCCAGCAGTGATGTCCTGGCCATTTCGAACACTGAAGCTTTCTTT
TRBV28,.,TRBJ2-7,many,15,CASIFDRSGSYEQYF,TGTGCCAGCATCTTCGACAGGTCGGGCTCCTACGAGCAGTACTTC
TRBV9,.,TRBJ2-3,few,14,CASSPGSWADTQYF,TGTGCCAGCAGCCCAGGGAGCTGGGCAGATACGCAGTATTTT
TRBV25-1,.,TRBJ2-5,.,15,CASSGGGGRWETQYF,TGTGCCAGCAGTGGGGGGGGGGGCCGGTGGGAGACCCAGTACTTC
TRBV30,.,TRBJ1-1,.,12,CAWRGGWGEAFF,TGTGCCTGGAGGGGGGGGTGGGGTGAAGCTTTCTTT
TRBV20-1,.,TRBJ2-7,many,14,CSARVGAVGYEQYF,TGCAGTGCTAGAGTGGGCGCGGTCGGGTACGAGCAGTACTTC